This TCR beta chain was identified in a study of shared clonotypes between healthy human individuals. Background on the study: Donors consisted of a couple of women and a few men between 18 and 49.

Cells designated naive CD8 were CD45RO-negative and were positively selected for CCR7, with terminally differentiated effector memory CD45RA+ cells excluded. Only in-frame clones appear in the TCRdb table, and some are missing; sequencing was by immunoSEQ multiplex PCR. Counted here are fewer than 800,000 clones, roughly nine tenths occurring once; the ten biggest clones make up 24%. V gave up 5 bases and J gave up 4 bases; unmatched junction bases: 10. Germline V gene sequence: CDR1 SEHNR, CDR2 FQNEAQ (reference sequence). There are 16 residues in the CDR3. This receptor was taken from a man aged 25-40 years in good health. Input material: naive CD8+ T cells sorted from blood. This chain connects TRBV7-9 to TRBJ1-3, with 8 bases aligning to TRBD1. The DNA for the CDR3 is TGTGCCAGCAGCCACGGGACAGGAAGTTCCGGAAACACCATATATTTT. As protein: CASSHGTGSSGNTIYF.